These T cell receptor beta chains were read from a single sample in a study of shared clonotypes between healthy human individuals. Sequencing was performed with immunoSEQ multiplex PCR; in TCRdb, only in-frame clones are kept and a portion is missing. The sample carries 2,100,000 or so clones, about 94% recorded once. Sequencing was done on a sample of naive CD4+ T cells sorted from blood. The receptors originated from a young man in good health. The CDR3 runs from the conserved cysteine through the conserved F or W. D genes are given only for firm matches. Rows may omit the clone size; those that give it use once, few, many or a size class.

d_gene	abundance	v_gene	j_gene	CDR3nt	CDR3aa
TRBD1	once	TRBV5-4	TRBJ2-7	TGTGCCAGCAGCTTGGGAGGAACAGGGGCTCGAGACGAGCAGTACTTC	CASSLGGTGARDEQYF
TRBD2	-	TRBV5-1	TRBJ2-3	TGCGCCAGCAGCTACGGACTAGCGGGGGAGACGCAGTATTTT	CASSYGLAGETQYF
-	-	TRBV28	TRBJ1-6	TGTGCCAGCACCTCCGAGGATCTATCGAATTCACCCCTCCACTTT	CASTSEDLSNSPLHF
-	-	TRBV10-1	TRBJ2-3	TGCGCCAGCTCTAGGGGGTATACGCAGTATTTT	CASSRGYTQYF
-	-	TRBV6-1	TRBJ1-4	TGTGCCAGCAGTGAAGCGGTAGCCCAGGGTGGACTGTTTTTT	CASSEAVAQGGLFF
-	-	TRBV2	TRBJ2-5	TGTGCCAGCAGTGTAGCCAAGACACCGTCAGAGACCCAGTACTTC	CASSVAKTPSETQYF
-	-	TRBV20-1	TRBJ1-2	TGCAGTGCTAGAGTCCGAGGTGGCTACACCTTC	CSARVRGGYTF
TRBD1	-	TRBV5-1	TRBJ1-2	TGCGCCAGCAGCCAGGGGACAGCTACTAACTATGGCTACACCTTC	CASSQGTATNYGYTF
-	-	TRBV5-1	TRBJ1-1	TGCGCCAGCAGCCGTAGCGGACAACCGAACACTGAAGCTTTCTTT	CASSRSGQPNTEAFF
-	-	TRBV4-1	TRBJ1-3	TGCGCCAGCAGCCAAATTGGAAACACCATATATTTT	CASSQIGNTIYF
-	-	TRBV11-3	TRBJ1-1	TGTGCCAGCAGCTTAATTGGGGGTTGGGAAACTGAAGCTTTCTTT	CASSLIGGWETEAFF
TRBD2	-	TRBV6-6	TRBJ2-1	TGTGCCAGCAGTACGTCTAGCGGGGCTTACAATGAGCAGTTCTTC	CASSTSSGAYNEQFF
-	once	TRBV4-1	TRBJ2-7	TGCGCCAGCAGCCAACCCGCCGGGCGGGACCCCTACGAGCAGTACTTC	CASSQPAGRDPYEQYF
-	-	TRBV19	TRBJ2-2	TGTGCCAGTAGTATAGCTCTCAGCACCGGGGAGCTGTTTTTT	CASSIALSTGELFF
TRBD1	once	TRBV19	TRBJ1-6	TGTGCCAGTAGTATAGCGACAGGGTTCGAAAGCTCCTATAATTCACCCCTCCACTTT	CASSIATGFESSYNSPLHF
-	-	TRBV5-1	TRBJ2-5	TGCGCCAGCAGCTTGGTTACGTACCAAGAGACCCAGTACTTC	CASSLVTYQETQYF
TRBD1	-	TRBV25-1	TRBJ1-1	TGTGCCAGCAGTGAGGGGACAGGGGGTGGTGGCACTGAAGCTTTCTTT	CASSEGTGGGGTEAFF
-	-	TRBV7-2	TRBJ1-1	TGTGCCAGCAGCTTGAACACTGAAGCTTTCTTT	CASSLNTEAFF
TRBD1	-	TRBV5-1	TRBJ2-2	TGCGCCAGCAGCTTTAGACAGGGGGCCGGGGAGCTGTTTTTT	CASSFRQGAGELFF
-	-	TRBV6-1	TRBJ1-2	TGTGCCAGCAGCTCCTACGACAGATATGGCTACACCTTC	CASSSYDRYGYTF
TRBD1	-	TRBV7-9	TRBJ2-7	TGTGCCAGCAGCCTAACCTCCGGGACAGGGCCCTACGAGCAGTACTTC	CASSLTSGTGPYEQYF
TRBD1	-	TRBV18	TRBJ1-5	TGTGCCAGCTCACCACCGGGATCGGACAGGGGAAATCAGCCCCAGCATTTT	CASSPPGSDRGNQPQHF
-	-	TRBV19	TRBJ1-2	TGTGCCAGTACCCCTACCGGGGGCAACTATGGCTACACCTTC	CASTPTGGNYGYTF
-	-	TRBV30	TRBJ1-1	TGTGCCTGGAGTGGAGAGGGTGAAGCTTTCTTT	CAWSGEGEAFF
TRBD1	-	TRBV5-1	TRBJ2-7	TGCGCCAGCAGCCTAATGACAGGGGGCTACGAGCAGTACTTC	CASSLMTGGYEQYF
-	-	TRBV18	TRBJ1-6	TGTGCCAGCTCCCGGGACGGGTATTCACCCCTCCACTTT	CASSRDGYSPLHF
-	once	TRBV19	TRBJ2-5	TGTGCCAGTAGTATGGACCGGGGATGGGAGACCCAGTACTTC	CASSMDRGWETQYF
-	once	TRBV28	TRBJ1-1	TGTGCCAGCAGTTTAATTCACTCCAACACTGAAGCTTTCTTT	CASSLIHSNTEAFF
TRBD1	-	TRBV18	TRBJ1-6	TGTGCCAGCTCACTCCGACAGGGCGACGATTCACCCCTCCACTTT	CASSLRQGDDSPLHF
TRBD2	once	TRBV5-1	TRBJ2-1	TGCGCCAGCAGCTTACTAGCGGAATACAATGAGCAGTTCTTC	CASSLLAEYNEQFF
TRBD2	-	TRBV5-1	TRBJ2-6	TGCGCCAGCAGCTTGGATCACGGTCCGGGACTAAGTTCTGGGGCCAACGTCCTGACTTTC	CASSLDHGPGLSSGANVLTF
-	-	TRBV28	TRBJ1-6	TGTGCCAGCAGTTTAGGGATCTCCTATAATTCACCCCTCCACTTT	CASSLGISYNSPLHF
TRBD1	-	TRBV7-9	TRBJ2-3	TGTGCCAGCAGCCGCACGGGACAGGGGGGCCAAGATACGCAGTATTTT	CASSRTGQGGQDTQYF
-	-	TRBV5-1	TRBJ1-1	TGCGCCAGCAGCTTGTGGAGGATAGACACTGAAGCTTTCTTT	CASSLWRIDTEAFF
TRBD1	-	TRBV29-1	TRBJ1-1	TGCAGCGTTGAAGCTGGACAGGGGAACACTGAAGCTTTCTTT	CSVEAGQGNTEAFF
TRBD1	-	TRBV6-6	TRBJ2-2	TGTGCCACGCGCTCGCCGGGACAGGGGCGCACCGGGGAGCTGTTTTTT	CATRSPGQGRTGELFF
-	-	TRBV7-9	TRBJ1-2	TGTGCCGGACGACAGAGCACTAACTATGGCTACACCTTC	CAGRQSTNYGYTF
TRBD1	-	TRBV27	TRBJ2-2	TGTGCCAGTACCGGGACAGGTCGCACCGGGGAGCTGTTTTTT	CASTGTGRTGELFF
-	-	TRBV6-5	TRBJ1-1	TGTGCCAGCAGTAGGGGGACATCCACTGAAGCTTTCTTT	CASSRGTSTEAFF
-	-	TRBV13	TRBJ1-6	TGTGCCAGCAGCGCCAGTTGGGGATCACCCCTCCACTTT	CASSASWGSPLHF
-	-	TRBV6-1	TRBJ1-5	TGTGCCAGCAGTGGGACACTCATGGGCCAGCCCCAGCATTTT	CASSGTLMGQPQHF
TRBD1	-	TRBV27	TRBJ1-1	TGTGCCAGCAGTAGAGGGACAGGGGACCTAGGAGCTTTCTTT	CASSRGTGDLGAFF
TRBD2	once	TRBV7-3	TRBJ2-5	TGTGCCAGCAGCACTACTAGCGGGGGGAAGGAGACCCAGTACTTC	CASSTTSGGKETQYF
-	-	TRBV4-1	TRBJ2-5	TGCGCCAGCAGCCAAGATATCAACCAAGAGACCCAGTACTTC	CASSQDINQETQYF